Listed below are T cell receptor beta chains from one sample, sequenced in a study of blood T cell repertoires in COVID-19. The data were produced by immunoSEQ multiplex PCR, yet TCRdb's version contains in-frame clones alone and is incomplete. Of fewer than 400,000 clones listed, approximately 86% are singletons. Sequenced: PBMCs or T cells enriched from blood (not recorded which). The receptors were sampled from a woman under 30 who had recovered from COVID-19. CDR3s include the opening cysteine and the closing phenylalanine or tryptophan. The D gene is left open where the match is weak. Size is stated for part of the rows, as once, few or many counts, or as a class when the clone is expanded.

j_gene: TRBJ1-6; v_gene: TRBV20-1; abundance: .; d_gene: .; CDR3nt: TGCAGTGCTAGTATGTCTGATTCACCCCTCCACTTT; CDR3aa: CSASMSDSPLHF
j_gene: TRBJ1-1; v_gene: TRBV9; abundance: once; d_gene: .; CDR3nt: TGTGCCAGCAGCGTAGAAGGACTACACACTGAAGCTTTCTTT; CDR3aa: CASSVEGLHTEAFF
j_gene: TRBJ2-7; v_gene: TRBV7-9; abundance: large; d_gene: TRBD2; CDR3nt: TGTGCCAGCAGCTGGGAGGGTGGCAGGGCCCCCTACGAGCAGTACTTC; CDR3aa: CASSWEGGRAPYEQYF
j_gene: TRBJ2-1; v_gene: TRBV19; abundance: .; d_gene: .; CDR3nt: TGTGCCAGGACACTCCTCGGACGGGAGACCTACAATGAGCAGTTCTTC; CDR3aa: CARTLLGRETYNEQFF
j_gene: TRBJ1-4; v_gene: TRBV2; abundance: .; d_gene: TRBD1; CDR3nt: TGTGCCAGCAGGGATGGACAGGGGGCGTATGAAAAACTGTTTTTT; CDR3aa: CASRDGQGAYEKLFF
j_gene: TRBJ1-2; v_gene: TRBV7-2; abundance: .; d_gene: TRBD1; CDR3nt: TGTGCCAGCAGCTTATATACCGGGACAGGGGCCGGCTACACCTTC; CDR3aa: CASSLYTGTGAGYTF
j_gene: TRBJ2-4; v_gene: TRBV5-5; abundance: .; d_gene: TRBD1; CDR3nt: TGTGCCAGCAGCGGGACAGGGTTGAACATTCAGTACTTC; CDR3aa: CASSGTGLNIQYF
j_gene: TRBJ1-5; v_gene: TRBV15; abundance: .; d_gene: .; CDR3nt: TGTGCCACCAGCAGAGATCCCGATCAGCCCCAGCATTTT; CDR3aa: CATSRDPDQPQHF
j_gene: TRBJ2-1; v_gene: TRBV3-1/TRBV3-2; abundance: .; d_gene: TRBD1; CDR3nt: TGTGCCAGCAGCCAAGCATATTTTCGGGACAGGGGTGTGACGAGTGGGGATGAGCAGTTCTTC; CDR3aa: CASSQAYFRDRGVTSGDEQFF
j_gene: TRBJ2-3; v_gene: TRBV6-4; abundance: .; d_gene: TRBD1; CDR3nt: TGTGCCAGCCGGGACAGGGGTGACGCAGATACGCAGTATTTT; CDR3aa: CASRDRGDADTQYF
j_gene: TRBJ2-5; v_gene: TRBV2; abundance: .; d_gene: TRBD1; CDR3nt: TGTGCCAGCAGTCCCGACAGGGGGCAAGAGACCCAGTACTTC; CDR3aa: CASSPDRGQETQYF
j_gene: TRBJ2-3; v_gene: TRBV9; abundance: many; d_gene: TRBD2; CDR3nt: TGTGCCAGCAGCGTACTAGCGGGTGTGACAGATACGCAGTATTTT; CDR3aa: CASSVLAGVTDTQYF
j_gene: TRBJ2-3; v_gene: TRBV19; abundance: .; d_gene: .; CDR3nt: TGTGCCAGTAGTATCTCGGGGTCGACAGATACGCAGTATTTT; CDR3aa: CASSISGSTDTQYF
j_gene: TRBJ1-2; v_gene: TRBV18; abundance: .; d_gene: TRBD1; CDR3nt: TGTGCCAGCTCACTTTCCTCGGCCGACAGGGATGGCTACACCTTC; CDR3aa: CASSLSSADRDGYTF
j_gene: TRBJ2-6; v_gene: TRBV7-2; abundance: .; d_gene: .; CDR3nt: TGTGCCAGCAGCCCTATGGGGGCCAACGTCCTGACTTTC; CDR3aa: CASSPMGANVLTF
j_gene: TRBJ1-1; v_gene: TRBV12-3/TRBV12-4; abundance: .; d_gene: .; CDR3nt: TGTGCCAGCAGTTTTGGAGGAGGCACTGAAGCTTTCTTT; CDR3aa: CASSFGGGTEAFF
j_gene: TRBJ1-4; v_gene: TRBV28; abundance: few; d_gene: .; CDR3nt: TGTGCCAGCACCAACAGGGTTTCCCCAGGAAAACTGTTTTTT; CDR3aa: CASTNRVSPGKLFF
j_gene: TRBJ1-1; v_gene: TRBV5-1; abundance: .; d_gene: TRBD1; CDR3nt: TGCGCCAGCAGCCCGGGGGGACAGGGGACCGAAGCTTTCTTT; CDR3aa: CASSPGGQGTEAFF
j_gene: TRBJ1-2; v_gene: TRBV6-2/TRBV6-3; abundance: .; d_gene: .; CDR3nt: TGTGCCAGCAGTTACGCGTTTGGCCCTTTGGGCGGCTACACCTTC; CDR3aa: CASSYAFGPLGGYTF
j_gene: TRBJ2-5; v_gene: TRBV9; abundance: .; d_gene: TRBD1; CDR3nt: TGTGCCAGCAGCGAGACAGGGGGCGTATCATGGGAGACCCAGTACTTC; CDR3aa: CASSETGGVSWETQYF
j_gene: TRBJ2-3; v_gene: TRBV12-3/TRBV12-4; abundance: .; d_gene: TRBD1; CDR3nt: TGTGCCAGCAGATCACAGGGGGCAGATACGCAGTATTTT; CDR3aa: CASRSQGADTQYF
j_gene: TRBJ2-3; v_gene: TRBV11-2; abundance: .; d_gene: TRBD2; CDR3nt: TGTGCCAGCAGCCCGGGACTAGTAATCAGCACAGATACGCAGTATTTT; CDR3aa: CASSPGLVISTDTQYF
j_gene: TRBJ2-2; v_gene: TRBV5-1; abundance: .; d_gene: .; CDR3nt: TGCGCCAGCAGCTTCCCCAGGGGAGAAGCGAACACCGGGGAGCTGTTTTTT; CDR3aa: CASSFPRGEANTGELFF
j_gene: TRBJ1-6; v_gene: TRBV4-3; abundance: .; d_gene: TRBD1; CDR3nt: TGCGCCAGCAGCGAAACAGGGGAGAGCTCCTATAATTCACCCCTCCACTTT; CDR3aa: CASSETGESSYNSPLHF
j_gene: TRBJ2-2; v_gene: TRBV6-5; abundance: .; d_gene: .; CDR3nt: TGTGCCAGCAGTAACAGGGTAATCACCGGGGAGCTGTTTTTT; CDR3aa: CASSNRVITGELFF
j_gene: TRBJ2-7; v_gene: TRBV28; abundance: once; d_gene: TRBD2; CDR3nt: TGTGCAAAGCAGCGGGAGGGCCTGAGCGAGCAGTACTTC; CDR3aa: CAKQREGLSEQYF
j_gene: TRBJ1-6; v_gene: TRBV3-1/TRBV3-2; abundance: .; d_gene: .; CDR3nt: TGTGCCAGCAGCCCACAGGGTAATTCACCCCTCCACTTT; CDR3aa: CASSPQGNSPLHF
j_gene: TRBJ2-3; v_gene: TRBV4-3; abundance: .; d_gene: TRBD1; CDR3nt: TGCGCCAGCAGCCAAGAGCAGGGGGCAGATACGCAGTATTTT; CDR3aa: CASSQEQGADTQYF
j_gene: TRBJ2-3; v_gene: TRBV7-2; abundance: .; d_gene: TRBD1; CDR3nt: TGTGCCAGCACCGACTCGGACAGGAAACAGTATTTT; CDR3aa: CASTDSDRKQYF
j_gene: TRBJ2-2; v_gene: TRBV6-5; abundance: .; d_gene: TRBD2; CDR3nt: TGTGCCAGCAGGGGACTAGCGCTACAGGGGGGGGAGCTGTTTTTT; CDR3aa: CASRGLALQGGELFF
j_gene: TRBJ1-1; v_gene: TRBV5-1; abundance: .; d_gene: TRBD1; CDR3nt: TGCGCCAGCAGCGAGGGGACAGGGGGTTTGGGCACTGAAGCTTTCTTT; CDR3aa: CASSEGTGGLGTEAFF
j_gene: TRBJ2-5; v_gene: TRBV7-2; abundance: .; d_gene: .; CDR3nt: TGTGCCAGCAGCCAGAACACGGGATTGGAGACCCAGTACTTC; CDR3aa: CASSQNTGLETQYF
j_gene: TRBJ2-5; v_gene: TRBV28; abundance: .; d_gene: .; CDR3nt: TGTGCCAGCAGTCTAACCGGGTTAAAAGAGACCCAGTACTTC; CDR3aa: CASSLTGLKETQYF
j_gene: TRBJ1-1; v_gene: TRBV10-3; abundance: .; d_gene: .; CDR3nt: TGTGCCATCAGTCAGGGGACTGAAGCTTTCTTT; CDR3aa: CAISQGTEAFF
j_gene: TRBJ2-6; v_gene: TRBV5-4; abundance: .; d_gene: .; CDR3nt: TGTGCCAGCAGCTTGGGGCTCTCAGGGGACTCTGGGGCCAACGTCCTGACTTTC; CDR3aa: CASSLGLSGDSGANVLTF
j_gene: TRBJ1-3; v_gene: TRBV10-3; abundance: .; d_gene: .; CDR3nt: TGTGCCATCAGGGGTTGGAGTGGAAACACCATATATTTT; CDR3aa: CAIRGWSGNTIYF
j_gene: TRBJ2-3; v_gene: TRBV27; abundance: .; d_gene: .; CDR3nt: TGTGCCAGCAGTTTCAAGACAGAAGATACGCAGTATTTT; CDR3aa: CASSFKTEDTQYF
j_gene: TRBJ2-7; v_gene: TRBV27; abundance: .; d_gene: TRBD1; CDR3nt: TGTGCCAGCAGACCCGGGACAGGGGTTCGCTACGAGCAGTACTTC; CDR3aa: CASRPGTGVRYEQYF
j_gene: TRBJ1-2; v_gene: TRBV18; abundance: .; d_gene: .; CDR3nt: TGTGCCAGCTCACGGGCCCGAGGTGAGGGCTATGGCTACACCTTC; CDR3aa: CASSRARGEGYGYTF
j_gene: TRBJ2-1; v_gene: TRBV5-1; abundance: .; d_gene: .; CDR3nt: TGCGCCAGCAGCTTGGCCGGGGGGCTCTCAAATACCGAGCAGTTCTTC; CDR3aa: CASSLAGGLSNTEQFF
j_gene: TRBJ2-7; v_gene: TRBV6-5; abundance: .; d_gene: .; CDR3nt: TGTGCCAGCAGTTACTCGTCCGCGGAGTACGGCTACGAGCAGTACTTC; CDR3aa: CASSYSSAEYGYEQYF
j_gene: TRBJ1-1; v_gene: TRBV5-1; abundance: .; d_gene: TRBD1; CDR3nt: TGCGCCAGCGGCGGTATAGGGACAGGGGCCGGGACTGAAGCTTTCTTT; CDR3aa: CASGGIGTGAGTEAFF
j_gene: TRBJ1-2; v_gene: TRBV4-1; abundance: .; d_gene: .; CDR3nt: TGCGCCAGCAGCCCTACCGCTACAGCCCCACCCTATGGCTACACCTTC; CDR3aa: CASSPTATAPPYGYTF
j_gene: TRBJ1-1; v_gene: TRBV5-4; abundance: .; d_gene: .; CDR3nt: TGTGCCAGCAGCTTGTACCAGGGCGGGGGGAACACTGAAGCTTTCTTT; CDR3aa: CASSLYQGGGNTEAFF
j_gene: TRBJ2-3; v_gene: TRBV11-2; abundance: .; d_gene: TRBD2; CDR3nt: TGTGCCAGCAGCTTAGTGGGGGTAGCGGGATACACAGATACGCAGTATTTT; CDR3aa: CASSLVGVAGYTDTQYF
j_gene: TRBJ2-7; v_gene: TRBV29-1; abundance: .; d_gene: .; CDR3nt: TGCAGCGTTGCCCGGGACTCCCTTCGCGAGCAGTACTTC; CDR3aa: CSVARDSLREQYF